This TCR beta chain was profiled in a study of identical twins. Overall study results and limits: High-abundance cord blood beta clonotypes had fewer insertions; memory repertoires showed none. These conclusions were based on statistical analysis (cross-sectional, not following the same donors). Weaker excess sharing between twins was seen in beta out-of-frame sequences.

A universal primer site was created by template switching, with the cDNA bearing unique molecular identifiers. TCRdb reanalysed the 5' RACE reads using MiXCR and keeps one entry per CDR3 protein. This sample has a few hundred thousand distinct CDR3 sequences, with 9% to 10% found just once. This clonotype occurred a few times. The antigen remains unidentified. The CDR3 totals 16 residues. Germline CDR1 and CDR2: MNHEY and SVGAGI. V lost 2 bases, J lost 3 bases, and 17 bases lay in between. The same sample was also studied in work on yellow fever vaccine responses in identical twins.

This rearrangement joins TRBV6-5 to TRBJ2-7; tentatively, D is TRBD1 (7 bases). The specimen sequenced was PBMCs. This TCR derives from a woman younger than 35 in good health. The CDR3 sequence: CASSYGGTEILYEQYF. CDR3 nucleotide sequence: TGTGCCAGCAGTTACGGGGGGACAGAGATCCTCTACGAGCAGTACTTC.